The sequence of this T cell receptor (beta chain) was determined in a study of metastatic and nonmetastatic thyroid tumors. Patients were all untreated before their thyroid surgery. Only a few counts were recorded for this clone. TCRdb redid the clone calls on the PCR reads using MiXCR. Of approximately 12,000 clones in the sample, 25% to 30% were seen once. Trimming at V came to 2 bases and at J to 6 bases, leaving 4 bases not matched to a gene. The CDR3 contains 14 residues. Germline CDR1 reads MNHEY; CDR2 reads SVGAGI. The sample comprised tumor tissue. The chain combines TRBV6-5 with TRBJ2-3; 8 bases match TRBD1. This sequence originates from a female donor with papillary thyroid cancer or a benign thyroid nodule (not recorded which). Some clones in this sample may be carry-over from other donors' samples. The CDR3 DNA follows: TGTGCCAGCAGTTACCGGGACAGGAGGGATACGCAGTATTTT. This encodes CASSYRDRRDTQYF.